In this sample, the clone carrying this T cell receptor (beta chain) turned up many times. Its antigen is undetermined. This sample is drawn from a study of regulatory T cells in long-lasting Graves disease. Documented time point: newly diagnosed GD, antithyroid drugs for less than 3 months. The TCR library used RNA extracted from PBMCs. Diagnosing Graves' disease relied on the American Thyroid Association guidelines. The TCR beta library used iRepertoire HTBI primers with Arm-PCR amplification of CDR3. TCRdb reprocessed the multiplex PCR reads with MiXCR, giving one entry per CDR3 protein. In the table there are about 320,000 distinct CDR3 sequences, approximately 20% of which are singletons. Trimming removed 5 bases from V and 8 bases from J; junction bases left unmatched: 14. Per the germline V gene, CDR1 is ENHRY and CDR2 is SYGVKD. The CDR3 consists of 16 residues. Findings of the study overall: Under persistent disease, TRBV28, TRBJ1-2 and TRBJ2-5 were used preferentially. Persistent-disease Graves' patients showed less TCR diversity than new cases.

The input for sequencing was peripheral blood mononuclear cells (PBMCs), taken at new diagnosis, from a patient treated with antithyroid drugs. The source is a female donor with Graves disease. This rearrangement joins TRBV10-3 to TRBJ2-1; TRBD1 agrees at 8 bases. The CDR3 is CAISRKQGVGLDEQFF. The CDR3 DNA follows: TGTGCCATCAGTCGAAAACAGGGGGTGGGTTTGGATGAGCAGTTCTTC.